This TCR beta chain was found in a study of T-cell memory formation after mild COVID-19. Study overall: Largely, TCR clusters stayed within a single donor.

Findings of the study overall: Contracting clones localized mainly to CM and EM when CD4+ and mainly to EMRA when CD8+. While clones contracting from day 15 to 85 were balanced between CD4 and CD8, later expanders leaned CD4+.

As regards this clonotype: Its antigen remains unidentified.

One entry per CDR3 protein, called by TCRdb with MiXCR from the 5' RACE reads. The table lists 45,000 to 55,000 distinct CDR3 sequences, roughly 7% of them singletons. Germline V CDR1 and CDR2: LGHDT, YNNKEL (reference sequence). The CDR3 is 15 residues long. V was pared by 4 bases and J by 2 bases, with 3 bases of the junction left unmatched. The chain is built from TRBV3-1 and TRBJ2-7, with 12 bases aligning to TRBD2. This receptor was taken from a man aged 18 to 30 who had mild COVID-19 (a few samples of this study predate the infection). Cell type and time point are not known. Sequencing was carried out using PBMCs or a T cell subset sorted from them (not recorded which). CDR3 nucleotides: TGTGCCAGCAGCCCGGGACTAGCGGGTACCTACGAGCAGTACTTC. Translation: CASSPGLAGTYEQYF.